This entry features one T cell receptor beta chain sequence. Methods used by the authors: The authors estimated nucleated cell counts from reference gene primer amplification. Method: immunoSEQ multiplex PCR; TCRdb's copy keeps in-frame clones and lacks some. V, J and clone size reflect that table, while D and trimming were determined from the DNA. Of tens of thousands of clones listed, 80% to 90% are singletons. This record comes from a study of blood T cell repertoires in COVID-19. For the study at large: Donors in the United States, Italy and Spain gave samples during acute or convalescent COVID-19. The cDNA or gDNA used as material had been derived from T cells, B-cell-depleted T cells, or PBMCs.

Trimming at V came to 5 bases and at J to 2 bases, leaving 10 bases not matched to a gene. The germline V gene has CDR1 MNHEY and CDR2 SMNVEV (reference sequence). The CDR3 runs 17 residues. The TCR originated in a man aged 45-60 years with active or convalescent COVID-19. Sequencing was done on a sample of peripheral blood. This rearrangement joins TRBV27 to TRBJ1-5; the match to TRBD1 covers 9 bases. The CDR3 is CASSEHRGRVGNQPQHF. DNA for the CDR3: TGTGCCAGCAGTGAGCACAGGGGGCGCGTAGGCAATCAGCCCCAGCATTTT.